These 2 T cell receptor beta chains were sequenced from one sample in a study of cytomegalovirus exposure and HLA in healthy donors. Both 60 Vbeta primers and 13 Jbeta primers went into the PCR. Sequencing was performed with immunoSEQ multiplex PCR; in TCRdb, only in-frame clones are kept and a portion is missing. Of 150,000 to 200,000 clones listed, 84% are singletons. The sample was PBMCs. The source of these receptors is a boy aged 5-17 years in good health and CMV-seronegative.

This chain joins TRBV29-1 and TRBJ2-7; TRBD1 is a possible D gene (6 bases). Germline V gene lookup returns CDR1 SQVTM and CDR2 ANQGSEA. The CDR3 totals 11 residues. The V end lost 7 bases, the J end lost 3 bases, and 10 bases lay between the germline ends. The CDR3 loop is CSGRQDYEQYF. In DNA form, the CDR3 reads TGCAGCGGCCGACAGGACTACGAGCAGTACTTC.

The genes are TRBV2 and TRBJ1-2; the match to TRBD1 covers 8 bases. The CDR3 contains 13 residues. The J segment lost 5 bases and the V segment lost 7 bases, leaving 6 bases of the junction unmatched. CDR1 is SNHLY, CDR2 FYNNEI, per germline. The CDR3 is CASTGTGPYGYTF. As DNA, the CDR3 is TGTGCCAGCACCGGGACAGGTCCTTATGGCTACACCTTC.